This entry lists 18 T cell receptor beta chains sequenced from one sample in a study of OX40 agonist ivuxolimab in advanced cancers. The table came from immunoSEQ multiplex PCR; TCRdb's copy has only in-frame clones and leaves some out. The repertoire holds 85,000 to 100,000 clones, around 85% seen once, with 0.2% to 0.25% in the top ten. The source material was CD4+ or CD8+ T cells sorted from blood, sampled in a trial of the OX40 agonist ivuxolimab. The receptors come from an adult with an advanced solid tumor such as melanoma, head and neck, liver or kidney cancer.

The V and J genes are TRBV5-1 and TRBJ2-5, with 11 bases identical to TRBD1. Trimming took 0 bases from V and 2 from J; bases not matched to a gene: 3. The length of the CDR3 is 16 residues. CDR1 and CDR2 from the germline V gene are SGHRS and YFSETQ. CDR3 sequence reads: CASSLAGTGGQETQYF. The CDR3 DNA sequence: TGCGCCAGCAGCTTGGCCGGGACAGGGGGGCAAGAGACCCAGTACTTC.

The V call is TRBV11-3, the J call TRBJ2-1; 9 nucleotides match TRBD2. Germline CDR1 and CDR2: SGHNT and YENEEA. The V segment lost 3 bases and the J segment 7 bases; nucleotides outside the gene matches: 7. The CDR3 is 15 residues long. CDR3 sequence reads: CASSLAGGPGNEQFF. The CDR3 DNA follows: TGTGCCAGCAGCTTGGCGGGAGGGCCAGGTAATGAGCAGTTCTTC.

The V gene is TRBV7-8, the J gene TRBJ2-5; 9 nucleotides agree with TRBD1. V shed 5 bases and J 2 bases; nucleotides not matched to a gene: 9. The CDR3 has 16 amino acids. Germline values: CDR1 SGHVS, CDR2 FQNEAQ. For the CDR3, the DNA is TGTGCCAGCAGCCCGCGAAGACAGGGGGTACAAGAGACCCAGTACTTC. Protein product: CASSPRRQGVQETQYF. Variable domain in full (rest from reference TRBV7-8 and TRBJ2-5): GAGVSQSPRYKVAKRGQDVALRCDPISGHVSLFWYQQALGQGPEFLTYFQNEAQLDKSGLPSDRFFAERPEGSVSTLKIQRTQQEDSAVYLCASSPRRQGVQETQYFGPGTRLLVL.

The CDR3 bases are TGTGCCAGCAGTACTACGCGGGGGGGGACAGATACGCAGTATTTT. Translated, it gives CASSTTRGGTDTQYF. The V gene is TRBV7-8, the J gene TRBJ2-3, with TRBD2 identical over 9 bases. Per the germline V gene, CDR1 is SGHVS and CDR2 is FQNEAQ. This CDR3 has 15 amino acids. Unmatched junction bases numbered 7, after V lost 6 bases and J lost 3 bases.

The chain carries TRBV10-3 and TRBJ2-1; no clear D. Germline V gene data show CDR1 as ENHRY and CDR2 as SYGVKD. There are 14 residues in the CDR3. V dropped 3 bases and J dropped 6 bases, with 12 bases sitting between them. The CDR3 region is CAISDDPASNEQFF. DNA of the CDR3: TGTGCCATCAGTGACGACCCGGCCTCCAATGAGCAGTTCTTC.

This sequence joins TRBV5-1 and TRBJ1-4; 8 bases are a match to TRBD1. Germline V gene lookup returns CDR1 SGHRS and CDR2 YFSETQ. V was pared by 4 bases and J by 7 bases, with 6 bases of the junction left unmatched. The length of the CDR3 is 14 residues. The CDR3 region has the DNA TGCGCCAGCAGCCCGGGACAGGATGGTGAAAAACTGTTTTTT. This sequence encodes CASSPGQDGEKLFF.

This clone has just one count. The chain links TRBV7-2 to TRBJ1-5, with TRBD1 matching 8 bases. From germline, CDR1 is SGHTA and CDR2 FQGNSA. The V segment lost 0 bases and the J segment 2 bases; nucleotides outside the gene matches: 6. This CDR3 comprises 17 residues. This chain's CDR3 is CASSLAQGATRNQPQHF. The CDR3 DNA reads TGTGCCAGCAGCTTAGCCCAGGGGGCTACTCGCAATCAGCCCCAGCATTTT.

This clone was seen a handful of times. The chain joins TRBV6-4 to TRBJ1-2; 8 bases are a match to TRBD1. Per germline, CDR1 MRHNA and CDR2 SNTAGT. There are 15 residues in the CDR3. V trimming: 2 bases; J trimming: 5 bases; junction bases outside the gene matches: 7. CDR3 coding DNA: TGTGCCAGCAGTGACGGCCCGGGACAGGAATATGGCTACACCTTC. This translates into CASSDGPGQEYGYTF.

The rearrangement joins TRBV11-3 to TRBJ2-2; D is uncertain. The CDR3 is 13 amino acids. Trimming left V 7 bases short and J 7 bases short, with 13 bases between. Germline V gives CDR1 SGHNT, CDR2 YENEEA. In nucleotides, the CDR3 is TGTGCCAGCACCGGCACGTGGGGCGGGGAGCTGTTTTTT. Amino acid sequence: CASTGTWGGELFF.

This CDR3 reads CASSEALHRGRFQPQHF. The CDR3 DNA follows: TGTGCCAGCAGTGAAGCGCTTCACAGGGGGCGCTTTCAGCCCCAGCATTTT. V gene TRBV6-1 combines with J gene TRBJ1-5, with 9 bases identical to TRBD1. There are 17 residues in the CDR3. V lost 0 bases to trimming and J lost 6 bases; unmatched junction nucleotides: 9. Per germline, CDR1 MNHNS and CDR2 SASEGT.

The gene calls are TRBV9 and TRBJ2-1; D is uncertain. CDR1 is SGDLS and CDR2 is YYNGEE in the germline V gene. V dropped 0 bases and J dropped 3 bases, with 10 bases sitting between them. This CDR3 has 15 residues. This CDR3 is CASSVGITNYNEQFF. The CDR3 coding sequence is TGTGCCAGCAGCGTAGGGATCACCAACTACAATGAGCAGTTCTTC.

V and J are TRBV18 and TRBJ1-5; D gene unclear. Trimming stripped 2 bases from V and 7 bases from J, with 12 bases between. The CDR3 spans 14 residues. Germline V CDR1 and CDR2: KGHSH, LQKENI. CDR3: CASSPSGKNQPQHF. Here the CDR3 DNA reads TGTGCCAGCTCACCATCCGGGAAGAACCAGCCCCAGCATTTT.

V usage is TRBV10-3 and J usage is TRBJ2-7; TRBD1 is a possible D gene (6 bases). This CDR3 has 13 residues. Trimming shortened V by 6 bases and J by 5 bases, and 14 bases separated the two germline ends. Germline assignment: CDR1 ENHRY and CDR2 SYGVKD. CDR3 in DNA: TGTGCCATCAGGGATACAGGGTCTGACGAGCAGTACGTC. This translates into CAIRDTGSDEQYV.

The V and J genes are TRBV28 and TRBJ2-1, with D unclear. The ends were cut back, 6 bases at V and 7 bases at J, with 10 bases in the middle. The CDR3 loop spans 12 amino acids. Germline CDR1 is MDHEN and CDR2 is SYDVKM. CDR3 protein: CASRESTNEQFF. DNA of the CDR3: TGTGCCAGCAGAGAATCGACGAATGAGCAGTTCTTC.

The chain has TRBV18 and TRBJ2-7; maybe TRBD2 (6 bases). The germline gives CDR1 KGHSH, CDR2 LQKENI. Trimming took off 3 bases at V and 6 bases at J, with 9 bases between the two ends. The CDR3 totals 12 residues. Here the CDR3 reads CASSPSGFEQYV. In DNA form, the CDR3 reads TGTGCCAGCTCACCGAGCGGGTTCGAGCAGTACGTC.

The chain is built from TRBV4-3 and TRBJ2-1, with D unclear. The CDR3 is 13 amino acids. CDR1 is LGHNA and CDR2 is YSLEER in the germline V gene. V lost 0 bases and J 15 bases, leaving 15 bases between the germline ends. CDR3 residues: CASSQDLETTRFF. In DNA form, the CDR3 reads TGCGCCAGCAGCCAAGATCTGGAAACTACGCGGTTCTTC.

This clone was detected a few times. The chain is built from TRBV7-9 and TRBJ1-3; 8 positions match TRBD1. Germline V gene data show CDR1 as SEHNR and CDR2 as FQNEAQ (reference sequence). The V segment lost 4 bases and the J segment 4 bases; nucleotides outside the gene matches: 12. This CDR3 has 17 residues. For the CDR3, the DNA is TGTGCCAGCAGCTCAACAACCGGGACAGGCATAGGAAACACCATATATTTT. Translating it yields CASSSTTGTGIGNTIYF.

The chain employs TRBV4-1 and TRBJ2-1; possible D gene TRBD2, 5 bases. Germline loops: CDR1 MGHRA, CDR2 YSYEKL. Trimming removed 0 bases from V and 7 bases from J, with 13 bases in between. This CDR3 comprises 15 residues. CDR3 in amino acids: CASSQDKRANNEQFF. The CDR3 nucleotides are TGCGCCAGCAGCCAAGATAAGAGGGCGAATAATGAGCAGTTCTTC.